The 18 T cell receptor beta chains listed next were all sequenced from one sample in a study of blood T cell repertoires in COVID-19. Repertoires were generated with immunoSEQ multiplex PCR, while TCRdb's copy carries only in-frame clones and drops some. The sample contains approximately 250,000 clones, approximately 87% of which appear only once. The specimen was peripheral blood. These receptors were obtained from a human donor in a cohort sampled during active COVID-19.

This clone came up once. V and J are TRBV5-8 and TRBJ1-3; tentative D call: TRBD1 (5 bases). The germline CDR1 and CDR2 sequences are SGHTS and YDEGEE. This CDR3 is 16 amino acids long. V was cut by 4 bases and J by 3 bases, with 17 bases left in between. CDR3 residues: CASSRRQLFSGNTIYF. Written as DNA, the CDR3 is TGTGCCAGCAGCAGAAGACAGCTATTCAGTGGAAACACCATATATTTT.

This chain connects TRBV12-3 or TRBV12-4 to TRBJ2-1, with D unresolved. CDR3 length equals 12 residues. The V end was cut by 5 bases, the J end by 12 bases, with 14 bases between. CDR3 sequence: CASSKRVTRQFF. CDR3 sequence (DNA): TGTGCCAGCAGTAAACGAGTTACGCGGCAGTTCTTC.

The chain joins TRBV7-2 to TRBJ1-1; D is perhaps TRBD1 (5 bases). Germline loops: CDR1 SGHTA, CDR2 FQGNSA. This CDR3 spans 16 amino acids. V dropped 5 bases and J dropped 1 base, with 17 bases sitting between them. The CDR3 loop is CASSPHRILENTEAFF. In nucleotides, the CDR3 is TGTGCCAGCAGCCCCCACAGGATTCTCGAGAACACTGAAGCTTTCTTT.

The V call is TRBV2, the J call TRBJ1-2, with D perhaps TRBD1 (6 bases). V was clipped by 7 bases and J by 4 bases, with 19 bases between them. The CDR3 is 15 amino acids. CDR1 SNHLY and CDR2 FYNNEI come from the germline V gene. The CDR3: CASKGRGAKGYGYTF. DNA for the CDR3: TGTGCCAGCAAAGGCAGGGGAGCCAAGGGCTATGGCTACACCTTC.

The chain recombines TRBV3-1 (or the pseudogene TRBV3-2) with TRBJ2-3, with a possible D match to TRBD1 (6 bases). Germline CDR1 is LGHDT and CDR2 is YNNKEL (reference sequence). The CDR3 length is 15 residues. V lost 3 bases to trimming and J lost 2 bases, with 12 bases between them. Here the CDR3 reads CASSQAGAYTDTQYF. CDR3 nucleotides: TGTGCCAGCAGCCAGGCAGGGGCCTACACAGATACGCAGTATTTT.

This chain connects TRBV19 to TRBJ2-3, with D possibly matching TRBD1 (5 bases). Germline CDR1 and CDR2: LNHDA and SQIVND (reference sequence). Trimming took 6 bases from V and 2 from J, leaving 12 bases between them. The CDR3 runs 14 residues. This chain's CDR3 is CASSRDWATDTQYF. CDR3 bases: TGTGCCAGTAGCAGGGATTGGGCCACAGATACGCAGTATTTT.

This clone was detected only once. The J gene is TRBJ2-1, the V gene TRBV7-2, with 8 bases matching TRBD1. Trimming removed 2 bases from V and 2 bases from J; junction bases left unmatched: 2. The germline V gene encodes CDR1 SGHTA and CDR2 FQGNSA. This CDR3 is 15 amino acids long. CDR3 sequence (DNA): TGTGCCAGCAGCTTATCAGGGGGCGCCTACAATGAGCAGTTCTTC. Encoded protein: CASSLSGGAYNEQFF.

The chain is built from TRBV28 and TRBJ2-5, with D possibly being TRBD1 (6 bases). V was pared by 6 bases and J by 1 base, with 18 bases between. The CDR3 totals 16 residues. From germline, CDR1 is MDHEN and CDR2 SYDVKM. The CDR3 nucleotides read TGTGCCAGCAGCCTAGGGGCAGGGGTTATCCAAGAGACCCAGTACTTC. The encoded protein is CASSLGAGVIQETQYF.

The rearrangement uses TRBV5-5 and TRBJ2-5; 15 bases match TRBD2. Germline trimming cut 5 bases from V and 4 bases from J; bases unmatched to any gene: 3. The CDR3 sequence is 15 residues long. Germline V gene lookup returns CDR1 SGHKS and CDR2 YYEKEE (reference sequence). The CDR3 nucleotides read TGTGCCAGCAGAACGGGACTAGCGGGGGGAGAGACCCAGTACTTC. Amino acids: CASRTGLAGGETQYF.

This clone came up once. The chain combines TRBV3-1 (or the pseudogene TRBV3-2) with TRBJ2-3; D is possibly TRBD1 (6 bases). The V end lost 1 base, the J end lost 7 bases, and 18 bases lay between the germline ends. The CDR3 extends over 16 amino acids. In germline, CDR1 is LGHDT, CDR2 YNNKEL (reference sequence). The CDR3 spells CASSQVSGVPTNTQYF. As DNA, the CDR3 is TGTGCCAGCAGCCAAGTATCAGGGGTCCCCACTAATACGCAGTATTTT.

This sequence joins TRBV7-2 and TRBJ2-5, with D possibly matching TRBD1 (5 bases). The CDR3 extends over 14 amino acids. Germline-derived CDR1 and CDR2 are SGHTA and FQGNSA. V lost 3 bases to trimming and J lost 5 bases, with 13 bases between them. The chain's CDR3 is CASSFVRVGETQYF. The CDR3 coding sequence is TGTGCCAGCAGCTTCGTCAGGGTCGGGGAGACCCAGTACTTC.

J is TRBJ2-3 and V is TRBV5-1; 13 bases match TRBD2. The CDR3 spans 20 residues. CDR1 and CDR2 from the germline V gene are SGHRS and YFSETQ. Trimming at V came to 2 bases and at J to 2 bases, leaving 14 bases not matched to a gene. In nucleotides, the CDR3 is TGCGCCAGCAGCTTCCTTGGACTAGCGGGAGAGGCCGGATTCACAGATACGCAGTATTTT. It yields the protein CASSFLGLAGEAGFTDTQYF.

This rearrangement joins TRBV28 to TRBJ2-2; D perhaps matches TRBD2 (5 bases). CDR1 is MDHEN and CDR2 is SYDVKM in the germline V gene. The CDR3 is 15 amino acids. The V gene lost 1 base and the J gene lost 0 bases, with 6 bases spanning the gap. The CDR3 DNA is TGTGCCAGCAGTTTATACGGGACGAACACCGGGGAGCTGTTTTTT. This gives the protein CASSLYGTNTGELFF.

The sample holds a few counts of this clone. This chain connects TRBV7-9 to TRBJ1-5, with a weak D call TRBD1 (6 bases). V lost 1 base and J lost 4, with 11 bases in between. The CDR3 totals 15 residues. CDR1 and CDR2 (germline): SEHNR, FQNEAQ (reference sequence). In nucleotides, the CDR3 is TGTGCCAGCAGCTTAGGAGGACAGACAAATCAGCCCCAGCATTTT. Protein sequence: CASSLGGQTNQPQHF.

The chain is built from TRBV29-1 and TRBJ1-6; 7 bases fit TRBD1. The CDR3 spans 18 residues. Losses at the gene ends were 6 bases for V and 2 bases for J; bases not matched to a gene: 16. Germline V gene sequence: CDR1 SQVTM, CDR2 ANQGSEA. The CDR3 DNA reads as TGCAGCGTCGCTATCGTTCCGGGACAGAGGGCCTATAATTCACCCCTCCACTTT. This sequence encodes CSVAIVPGQRAYNSPLHF.

The V and J genes are TRBV4-1 and TRBJ2-7, with D tentatively TRBD1 (6 bases). The CDR3 extends over 15 amino acids. Between the trimmed V and J ends, which lost 0 bases and 6 bases, there was a span of 15 bases. Germline CDR1 reads MGHRA; CDR2 reads YSYEKL. Here the CDR3 reads CASSQDISGVGEQYF. The CDR3 DNA reads TGCGCCAGCAGCCAAGATATCTCAGGGGTGGGCGAGCAGTACTTC.

The genes are TRBV2 and TRBJ2-1; D gene ambiguous. CDR1 is SNHLY and CDR2 is FYNNEI in the germline V gene. V was clipped by 0 bases and J by 15 bases, with 12 bases between them. The CDR3 extends over 12 amino acids. CDR3 protein: CASSEALIWPFF. Here the CDR3 DNA reads TGTGCCAGCAGTGAAGCGCTGATCTGGCCGTTCTTC.

The chain carries TRBV19 and TRBJ2-7; TRBD1 matches 8 bases. The germline gives CDR1 LNHDA, CDR2 SQIVND (reference sequence). The CDR3 covers 15 residues. J lost 8 bases, V lost 1 base, and 10 bases had no gene match. The CDR3, as DNA: TGTGCCAGTAGTATAGTTCCTGGACAGGGTTTCAAGCAGTACTTC. This gives the protein CASSIVPGQGFKQYF.